Following are 4 T cell receptor beta chains from one sample sequenced in a study of T cells in Graves' hyperthyroidism and ophthalmopathy. The investigators amplified TCR beta CDR3 regions from RNA transcripts. Using the HTBI primer set, a first-round RT-PCR was run on the TCR CDR3. TCRdb analysed the multiplex PCR reads with MiXCR anew, one entry per CDR3 protein. This repertoire shows 600,000 to 650,000 distinct CDR3 sequences, more than 20% found once; its top ten account for about 35%. Sequencing was carried out using blood. The receptors were sampled from a man younger than 40 with Graves' ophthalmopathy.

The chain combines TRBV20-1 with TRBJ2-5, with D hard to call. Trimming left V 6 bases short and J 10 bases short, with 24 bases between. The CDR3 covers 14 residues. CDR1 is DFQATT and CDR2 is SNEGSKA in the germline V gene (reference sequence). The CDR3 DNA reads as TGCAGTGCCAGATCAGGTGTCAGGCTAGATGACCAGTACTTC. Translation: CSARSGVRLDDQYF.

This clonotype was detected only a few times. The chain carries TRBV5-1 and TRBJ2-7; D tentatively fits TRBD1 or TRBD2 (6 bases each). Germline CDR1 reads SGHRS; CDR2 reads YFSETQ. This CDR3 contains 14 residues. With 0 bases removed from V and 5 bases from J, the gap between germline ends came to 12 bases. This CDR3 is CASSLDREVDEQYF. Written as DNA, the CDR3 is TGCGCCAGCAGCTTGGACAGGGAGGTGGACGAGCAGTACTTC. Supplemented by reference TRBV5-1 and TRBJ2-7, the full variable domain reads KAGVTQTPRYLIKTRGQQVTLSCSPISGHRSVSWYQQTPGQGLQFLFEYFSETQRNKGNFPGRFSGRQFSNSRSEMNVSTLELGDSALYLCASSLDREVDEQYFGPGTRLTVT.

This clonotype was recorded a few times. This chain connects TRBV11-2 to TRBJ1-2, with D possibly being TRBD1 (5 bases). This CDR3 comprises 17 residues. Germline CDR1 is SGHAT and CDR2 is FQNNGV. Trimming took 3 bases from V and 5 from J, leaving 22 bases between them. The CDR3 nucleotides are TGTGCCAGCAGCTTTAACAGGTTGATGGGGGATCGGTATGGCTACACCTTC. It translates to CASSFNRLMGDRYGYTF.

This chain joins TRBV7-3 and TRBJ2-2, with TRBD2 identical over 9 bases. The germline gives CDR1 SGHTA, CDR2 FQGTGA. The CDR3 length is 15 residues. The J segment lost 7 bases and the V segment lost 2 bases, leaving 5 bases of the junction unmatched. In DNA, the CDR3 is TGTGCCAGCAGCTTAGCGGGAGGGCCGCTCGGGGAGCTGTTTTTT. Its translation: CASSLAGGPLGELFF.